The next 21 T cell receptor beta chains were all read from a single sample in a study of cytomegalovirus exposure and HLA in healthy donors. The PCR ran on 60 Vbeta and 13 Jbeta primers. Repertoires were generated with immunoSEQ multiplex PCR, while TCRdb's copy carries only in-frame clones and drops some. The data contain 95,000 to 150,000 clones, approximately 80% of them seen just once; the ten biggest clones take up 1.9%. Input material: PBMCs. The origin of the receptors is a man in his fifties in good health and CMV-seronegative.

The V and J genes are TRBV18 and TRBJ2-5, with a tentative D call TRBD1 (5 bases). The germline V gene encodes CDR1 KGHSH and CDR2 LQKENI. Trimming stripped 3 bases from V and 2 bases from J, with 10 bases between. The CDR3 consists of 14 residues. The CDR3 region is CASSPAGIQETQYF. CDR3 nucleotides: TGTGCCAGCTCACCTGCAGGGATACAAGAGACCCAGTACTTC. The variable domain in full, completed from reference TRBV18 and TRBJ2-5, reads NAGVMQNPRHLVRRRGQEARLRCSPMKGHSHVYWYRQLPEEGLKFMVYLQKENIIDESGMPKERFSAEFPKEGPSILRIQQVVRGDSAAYFCASSPAGIQETQYFGPGTRLLVL.

The rearrangement uses TRBV29-1 and TRBJ2-1; the match to TRBD1 covers 8 bases. Germline CDR1 and CDR2: SQVTM and ANQGSEA. The CDR3 runs to 15 residues. V trimming: 4 bases; J trimming: 2 bases; junction bases outside the gene matches: 7. The chain's CDR3 is CSVVRRDRTYNEQFF. For the CDR3, the DNA is TGCAGCGTTGTTCGACGGGACAGGACCTACAATGAGCAGTTCTTC.

Comment on this clone: This CDR3 is also generated by other DNA sequences in the sample. CDR3 sequence reads: CASSLDRGGYTF. CDR3 bases: TGTGCCAGCAGCTTGGACAGGGGCGGCTACACCTTC. This chain connects TRBV7-2 to TRBJ1-2; 9 bases line up with TRBD1. V dropped 3 bases and J dropped 8; count of bases not matched to a gene: 1. CDR3 length equals 12 residues. Germline CDR1 is SGHTA and CDR2 is FQGNSA.

The V gene is TRBV4-1, the J gene TRBJ2-6, with D possibly being TRBD1 (7 bases). CDR3 length equals 15 residues. The V end lost 1 base, the J end lost 10 bases, and 14 bases lay between the germline ends. Germline values: CDR1 MGHRA, CDR2 YSYEKL. The CDR3 DNA is TGCGCCAGCAGCCAAGGGGGACAGACTAGAAACGTCCTGACTTTC. Translated: CASSQGGQTRNVLTF.

The J gene is TRBJ2-4, the V gene TRBV2, with 9 bases fitting TRBD2. In germline, CDR1 is SNHLY, CDR2 FYNNEI. CDR3 size: 15 residues. Unmatched junction bases numbered 5, after V lost 6 bases and J lost 2 bases. CDR3 in DNA: TGTGCCAGCAGAGGAGCGGGGGGCCCCAAAAACATTCAGTACTTC. As protein: CASRGAGGPKNIQYF.

The J gene is TRBJ1-2, the V gene TRBV14, with D perhaps TRBD1 (5 bases). Trimming shortened V by 3 bases and J by 3 bases, and 14 bases separated the two germline ends. Germline lookup yields CDR1 SGHDN and CDR2 FVKESK. The CDR3 is 15 amino acids. In DNA, the CDR3 is TGTGCCAGCAGCCAGAACCTCGGGGGGTACTATGGCTACACCTTC. Amino acids: CASSQNLGGYYGYTF. Full variable domain (outside the CDR3, taken from reference TRBV14 and TRBJ1-2): EAGVTQFPSHSVIEKGQTVTLRCDPISGHDNLYWYRRVMGKEIKFLLHFVKESKQDESGMPNNRFLAERTGGTYSTLKVQPAELEDSGVYFCASSQNLGGYYGYTFGSGTRLTVV.

With respect to this clone: An end of the junction does not agree with germline; a read error may underlie this. The rearrangement links TRBV7-8 to TRBJ2-2; TRBD2 matches 7 bases. CDR3 size: 15 residues. Germline V gene sequence: CDR1 SGHVS, CDR2 FQNEAQ. This chain's CDR3 is CASNLERGNTGELFF. CDR3 in DNA: TGTGCCAGCAACTTAGAGCGGGGAAACACCGGGGAGCTGTTTTTT.

The chain links TRBV5-1 to TRBJ1-6; 10 bases fit TRBD1. The CDR3 consists of 15 residues. Germline values: CDR1 SGHRS, CDR2 YFSETQ. V lost 0 bases to trimming and J lost 8 bases; unmatched junction nucleotides: 2. The CDR3 is CASSLAGTGDSPLHF. The CDR3 coding sequence is TGCGCCAGCAGCTTGGCAGGGACAGGGGATTCACCCCTCCACTTT.

The chain couples TRBV18 to TRBJ1-2, with 8 bases identical to TRBD1. The V segment lost 2 bases and the J segment 4 bases; nucleotides outside the gene matches: 6. This CDR3 is built from 15 residues. Germline-derived CDR1 and CDR2 are KGHSH and LQKENI. CDR3 protein: CASSPDLQGAYGYTF. In DNA, the CDR3 is TGTGCCAGCTCACCAGACCTCCAGGGGGCCTATGGCTACACCTTC.

The rearrangement links TRBV11-2 to TRBJ2-7; D might be TRBD1 (6 bases). Germline V lookup: CDR1 SGHAT, CDR2 FQNNGV. The CDR3 totals 14 residues. V lost 1 base to trimming and J lost 7 bases, with 14 bases between them. CDR3 DNA sequence: TGTGCCAGCAGCTTAGGGCAGGGGCTGGTAGAGCAGTACTTC. Translating gives CASSLGQGLVEQYF.

This clone showed up just a few times. The chain employs TRBV9 and TRBJ2-1; D is perhaps TRBD1 (5 bases). The CDR3 covers 16 residues. The germline V gene encodes CDR1 SGDLS and CDR2 YYNGEE. V lost 4 bases and J 5 bases, leaving 19 bases between the germline ends. CDR3 nucleotide sequence: TGTGCCAGCAGCCCAAACCCCAGGGTGCCCGACAATGAGCAGTTCTTC. As protein: CASSPNPRVPDNEQFF.

The chain is built from TRBV7-9 and TRBJ2-2; D remains ambiguous. V lost 2 bases and J lost 0, with 7 bases in between. The CDR3 spans 15 residues. Per germline, CDR1 SEHNR and CDR2 FQNEAQ (reference sequence). This chain's CDR3 is CASSLFSANTGELFF. The CDR3 nucleotides are TGTGCCAGCAGCTTATTCAGCGCGAACACCGGGGAGCTGTTTTTT.

J is TRBJ1-5 and V is TRBV19, with D possibly being TRBD1 (5 bases). The CDR3 spans 15 residues. From germline, CDR1 is LNHDA and CDR2 SQIVND (reference sequence). V dropped 3 bases and J dropped 6 bases, with 15 bases sitting between them. The CDR3 here is CASSISAPGGQPQHF. The DNA of the CDR3 is TGTGCCAGTAGTATTTCGGCTCCCGGGGGTCAGCCCCAGCATTTT.

A note on this clone: At one end, the junction sequence differs from germline, possibly due to a read error. V usage is TRBV13 and J usage is TRBJ2-5; 8 bases agree with TRBD1. There are 15 residues in the CDR3. From germline, CDR1 is PRHDT and CDR2 FYEKMQ (reference sequence). The CDR3 is CASSITDRAQGTQYF. The CDR3 DNA is TGTGCCAGCAGCATTACGGACAGGGCCCAAGGGACCCAGTACTTC.

Note on this clone: This sample includes further DNA sequences coding for the same CDR3. This sequence joins TRBV5-1 and TRBJ2-7; a weak D match, TRBD1 (6 bases). V lost 2 bases and J 3 bases, leaving 21 bases between the germline ends. The germline V gene has CDR1 SGHRS and CDR2 YFSETQ. The length of the CDR3 is 17 residues. CDR3 sequence: CASSLYLTGGIFYEQYF. Written as DNA, the CDR3 is TGCGCCAGCAGCTTATATCTCACTGGGGGCATATTCTACGAGCAGTACTTC.

The V call is TRBV6-5, the J call TRBJ1-4; 8 bases agree with TRBD1. Looked up from germline, CDR1 is MNHEY and CDR2 is SVGAGI. The CDR3 is made up of 14 amino acids. V gave up 0 bases and J gave up 10 bases; unmatched junction bases: 4. As DNA, the CDR3 is TGTGCCAGCAGTTACTCACAGGGGGACGGAAAACTGTTTTTT. Protein sequence: CASSYSQGDGKLFF.

The J gene is TRBJ2-2, the V gene TRBV4-2; 14 bases map to TRBD2. Germline V CDR1 and CDR2: LGHNA, YNFKEQ. The CDR3 is 17 residues long. The V and J ends lost 0 bases and 6 bases, in that order; junction bases with no gene match: 3. The CDR3 nucleotides read TGTGCCAGCAGCCAAGAATCGACTAGCGGGGGGGCCGGGGAGCTGTTTTTT. Protein product: CASSQESTSGGAGELFF.

The chain joins TRBV7-9 to TRBJ2-5, with D possibly TRBD2 on 5 matching bases. This CDR3 is 12 amino acids long. Between the trimmed V and J ends, which lost 5 bases and 5 bases, there was a span of 9 bases. In germline, CDR1 is SEHNR, CDR2 FQNEAQ (reference sequence). The CDR3 is CASSPLGETQYF. The CDR3 nucleotides are TGTGCCAGCAGCCCACTAGGGGAGACCCAGTACTTC.

The chain couples TRBV2 to TRBJ2-7; D is possibly TRBD2 (6 bases). The CDR3 has 14 amino acids. The germline V gene encodes CDR1 SNHLY and CDR2 FYNNEI. V was pared by 1 base and J by 6 bases, with 13 bases between. CDR3 DNA: TGTGCCAGCAGTGAAGAAGGGGCGGGATCCGAGCAGTACTTC. It specifies CASSEEGAGSEQYF.

This rearrangement joins TRBV21-1 to TRBJ2-5; TRBD1 is the table's D call, not checked against the DNA. TRBV21-1 is designated a pseudogene. The CDR3 sequence is 15 residues long. CDR3 DNA: TGTGCCAGCAGCGGTCCCGGGACAGAGAAAGAGACCCAGTACTTC. Translated, it gives CASSGPGTEKETQYF.

The chain recombines TRBV6-5 with TRBJ1-1, with D possibly being TRBD1 (6 bases). From germline, CDR1 is MNHEY and CDR2 SVGAGI. This CDR3 is built from 15 residues. Trimming took 5 bases from V and 3 from J, leaving 16 bases between them. The CDR3 reads CASSNRDTVYTEAFF. In nucleotides, the CDR3 is TGTGCCAGCAGTAACCGGGACACTGTATACACTGAAGCTTTCTTT.